The 2 T cell receptor beta chains given below trace back to one sample, sequenced in a study of sequential checkpoint blockade in melanoma. Treatment of the sample: randomized to nivolumab then ipilimumab (arm A) or the reverse (arm B). Sequencing was performed with immunoSEQ multiplex PCR; in TCRdb, only in-frame clones are kept and a portion is missing. Of about 12,000 clones listed, roughly 26% are singletons. The sample in question was tumor tissue (inferred from file names), obtained from a patient given nivolumab and ipilimumab in sequence. Receptors originate from a human donor with melanoma.

The rearrangement links TRBV25-1 to TRBJ2-7, with D possibly being TRBD1 (5 bases). There are 16 residues in the CDR3. V was shortened by 1 base and J by 3 bases, with 16 bases between the two germline ends. Germline V gene data show CDR1 as MGHDK and CDR2 as SYGVNS. CDR3 residues: CASSESRPTENYEQYV. Written as DNA, the CDR3 is TGTGCCAGCAGTGAATCGCGCCCGACAGAAAACTACGAGCAGTACGTC.

This clone was counted between two and nine times. The chain carries TRBV19 and TRBJ1-1, with 8 bases lining up with TRBD1. The CDR3 length is 14 residues. V was pared by 5 bases and J by 8 bases, with 10 bases of the junction left unmatched. Germline CDR1 and CDR2: LNHDA and SQIVND (reference sequence). The DNA of the CDR3 is TGTGCCAGTAGTTACATAGGAGGACAGGGAGAAGCTTTCTTT. As protein: CASSYIGGQGEAFF.